This T cell receptor beta chain was captured in a study of CD8 T cells in ankylosing spondylitis. Findings of the study overall: Peripheral blood samples showed relatively rare disease-linked clones, and these clones were CD8+. Enrichment of disease-linked clones was reportedly significant in matched ankylosing spondylitis synovial fluid. It appeared that ankylosing spondylitis blood was characterized by a TCR beta motif of several highly homologous variants.

Comments on this clonotype: Its antigen is undetermined.

Quantitative barcoded 5'-RACE was used to prepare TCR beta libraries. Each CDR3 protein is one row after TCRdb ran MiXCR on the 5' RACE reads. The sample shows roughly 150,000 distinct CDR3 sequences, roughly 30% of them seen only once. The sequenced sample consisted of synovial fluid, either unsorted or a sorted T cell fraction (not recorded which). The source of this sequence is a male donor with ankylosing spondylitis.

The CDR3 sequence is CASSLFTGTGGSTEAFF. The CDR3 DNA sequence: TGCGCCAGCAGCTTGTTTACCGGGACAGGGGGGAGCACTGAAGCTTTCTTT. This chain uses TRBV5-1 with TRBJ1-1; 11 positions match TRBD1. The V gene's germline CDR1 is SGHRS and CDR2 YFSETQ. This CDR3 is built from 17 residues. J lost 4 bases, V lost 1 base, and 9 bases had no gene match.